Listed here is a single T cell receptor (beta chain). The antigen remains undetermined. Through 5' RACE with UMI labels, the TRB cDNA libraries were prepared. TCRdb reprocessed the 5' RACE reads and stores each CDR3 protein as one record, lacking DNA. This sample's table reports 140,000 to 150,000 distinct CDR3 sequences. Per germline, CDR1 LNHDA and CDR2 SQIVND (reference sequence). This CDR3 spans 15 amino acids. This sample is part of a study of CXCR3-negative and CXCR3-positive naive CD8 T cells. Regarding the study as a whole: Memory cells differed in TRBV-TRBJ usage, but naive CXCR3-negative and CXCR3-positive cells had similar usage. TRB CDR3s were more hydrophobic in CXCR3-positive than in CXCR3-negative naive cells.

The study sorted every CD8+ T cell subset in triplicate at 310,000 or so cells each. This clonotype was sampled from a human donor in good health. Some clones in this sample may be carry-over from other donors' samples. The sample comprised naive CXCR3+ CD8+ T cells from blood. Sample subset: CD45RO-CCR7+CD27+CD95- naive CD8+ T cells expressing CXCR3 (TNR3+). V gene TRBV19 combines with J gene TRBJ2-7. CDR3 in amino acids: CASSISEGVSYEQYF.